This entry is about one TCR beta chain. Antigen specificity is unknown. 13 Jbeta primers and 60 Vbeta primers were used for the PCR. The data were produced by immunoSEQ multiplex PCR, yet TCRdb's version contains in-frame clones alone and is incomplete. The sample holds roughly 60,000 clones, roughly 83% seen once. The data stem from a study of cytomegalovirus exposure and HLA in healthy donors. Study findings and constraints: There were reportedly fewer N-insertions in an Asian-associated ancestry cluster than the roughly 670-donor mean, in a later analysis. In a later analysis, parvovirus B19, influenza, CMV and Epstein-Barr virus appeared linked to several top co-occurrence clusters.

The CDR3 sequence is 15 residues long. V dropped 7 bases and J dropped 3; count of bases not matched to a gene: 7. CDR1 is MDHEN and CDR2 is SYDVKM in the germline V gene. This chain connects TRBV28 to TRBJ1-3; 9 bases are a match to TRBD1. Sequenced sample: PBMCs. The TCR was taken from a man under 40 in good health and CMV-seronegative. The CDR3 DNA reads TGTGCCAGCACCCGGGGACAGGGCCTTGGAAACACCATATATTTT. Encoded protein: CASTRGQGLGNTIYF.